These T cell receptor beta chains were read from a single sample in a study of STAT3 mutations in large granular lymphocyte leukemia. The table came from immunoSEQ multiplex PCR; TCRdb's copy has only in-frame clones and leaves some out. Of about 2,100 clones in the sample, about three fifths are singletons; the top ten hold roughly 70%. Input material: peripheral blood mononuclear cells. Receptor source: a man between 60 and 75 years old with T-cell large granular lymphocyte leukemia. Some clones in this sample may be carry-over from other donors' samples. The CDR3 runs from the conserved cysteine through the conserved F or W. The D gene is left open where the match is weak. Clone size appears in some rows only: once, few, many, or a class for an expanded clone.

j_call clone_size v_call d_call cdr3_nt cdr3_aa
TRBJ2-3 once TRBV5-1 NA TGCGCCAGCAGCTTGGGAAGGATCGCAGATACGCAGTATTTT CASSLGRIADTQYF
TRBJ2-5 NA TRBV2 NA TGTGCCAGCAGTGGACAGGCGGAGGAGACCCAGTACTTC CASSGQAEETQYF
TRBJ1-2 few TRBV5-1 NA TGCGCCAGCGGGCCCCAGGGCAACTATGGCTACACCTTC CASGPQGNYGYTF
TRBJ1-1 few TRBV2 TRBD1 TGTGCCAGCAGTGAAACTATGACAGGGGCGAACACTGAAGCTTTCTTT CASSETMTGANTEAFF
TRBJ1-5 few TRBV4-1 NA TGCGCCAGCAGCCTTTTAGGGGCAAGTCAGCCCCAGCATTTT CASSLLGASQPQHF
TRBJ2-3 NA TRBV18 NA TGTGCCAGCTCACCACCCGGTGCGGGGCAGGCGCAGTATTTT CASSPPGAGQAQYF
TRBJ1-2 NA TRBV29-1 NA TGCAGCGTTGAAGAGAAGGCGGCTCTGAGAGGCTACACCTTC CSVEEKAALRGYTF
TRBJ2-7 NA TRBV4-2 TRBD2 TGTGCCAGCAGCCAAGAATTAGCGGGGGTCGACGAGCAGTACTTC CASSQELAGVDEQYF
TRBJ1-4 few TRBV5-1 NA TGCGCCAGCAGCGAGACTGGGATTTATGAAAAACTGTTTTTT CASSETGIYEKLFF
TRBJ2-1 few TRBV29-1 TRBD2 TGCAGCGTTCACGGGCTAGCGGGTTACAATGAGCAGTTCTTC CSVHGLAGYNEQFF
TRBJ1-6 NA TRBV18 NA TGTGCCAGCTCATCCTTCGGATCACCCCTCCACTTT CASSSFGSPLHF
TRBJ1-2 NA TRBV7-9 NA TGTGCCAGCACCATAACAGGGTACTATGGCTACACCTTC CASTITGYYGYTF
TRBJ1-3 NA TRBV7-9 NA TGTGCCAGCAGCCTTCGACAGTTCGTCTCTGGAAACACCATATATTTT CASSLRQFVSGNTIYF
TRBJ2-7 NA TRBV5-6 NA TGTGCCAGCAGCTTCCCAGGGGCCTACGAGCAGTACTTC CASSFPGAYEQYF
TRBJ2-7 NA TRBV27 NA TGTGCCAGCAGCCCGGGGTTAACCTACGAGCAGTACTTC CASSPGLTYEQYF
TRBJ1-2 NA TRBV29-1 NA TGCAGCGTTGAAGCGGAAAGGGATGGCTACACCTTC CSVEAERDGYTF
TRBJ2-1 NA TRBV18 NA TGTGCCAGCTCACCGGTGGATAATGAGCAGTTCTTC CASSPVDNEQFF
TRBJ2-7 NA TRBV7-9 NA TGTGCCAGCAGCTTAGCGCCGGGGTACGAGCAGTACTTC CASSLAPGYEQYF
TRBJ2-7 NA TRBV29-1 NA TGCAGCGGATCGACAGACTCCTACGAGCAGTACTTC CSGSTDSYEQYF
TRBJ1-1 few TRBV5-1 NA TGCGCCAGCAGCTTTGACGGGGAGAACACTGAAGCTTTCTTT CASSFDGENTEAFF
TRBJ1-5 few TRBV6-6 NA TGTGCCAGCAGTGCCGACGAGCCCCAGCATTTT CASSADEPQHF
TRBJ1-1 NA TRBV18 NA TGTGCCAGCTCACCAAGGGCCGTGCCGGAAGCTTTCTTT CASSPRAVPEAFF
TRBJ2-1 NA TRBV6-5 TRBD2 TGTGCCAGCAGTTCGAGCGGGAATCTGTTCAATGAGCAGTTCTTC CASSSSGNLFNEQFF
TRBJ1-2 NA TRBV9 NA TGTGCCAGCAGCGTAGCCGCTGCCTCTAACTATGGCTACACCTTC CASSVAAASNYGYTF
TRBJ1-5 NA TRBV18 TRBD1 TGTGCCAGCTCACGGGACAGGGGAAGCAATCAGCCCCAGCATTTT CASSRDRGSNQPQHF
TRBJ2-7 NA TRBV29-1 TRBD1 TGCAGCGGGGGACAGGGAACCTACGAGCAGTACTTC CSGGQGTYEQYF
TRBJ2-1 NA TRBV30 NA TGTGCCTGGAGTCGGACCCTAGGTGAGCAGTTCTTC CAWSRTLGEQFF
TRBJ2-7 once TRBV5-4 NA TGTGCCAGCAGCCCCGGGAAGGAGTACTACGAGCAGTACTTC CASSPGKEYYEQYF
TRBJ2-7 NA TRBV21-1 NA TGTGCCAGCAGCAAAGGTTGGAGGGCCCACGAGCAGTACTTC CASSKGWRAHEQYF
TRBJ1-2 few TRBV6-1 NA TGTGCCAGCAGTGAAGCCCGGACCGCACTTTATGGCTACACCTTC CASSEARTALYGYTF
TRBJ2-1 NA TRBV18 TRBD2 TGTGCCAGCTCCCCCAGCGGGGGGAGAGAGCAGTTCTTC CASSPSGGREQFF
TRBJ2-5 NA TRBV6-5 NA TGTGCCAGCAGTTACGAGTACCAAGAGACCCAGTACTTC CASSYEYQETQYF
TRBJ2-3 NA TRBV5-1 NA TGCGCCAGCAGCTTGCGTGGGGTCGGGGAAGATACGCAGTATTTT CASSLRGVGEDTQYF
TRBJ2-3 NA TRBV7-9 NA TGTGCCAGCAGCTTAGACACAGGGCTAGGTACGCAGTATTTT CASSLDTGLGTQYF
TRBJ1-5 NA TRBV7-9 NA TGTGCCAGCAGCCTGGGACATACTGATCAGCCCCAGCATTTT CASSLGHTDQPQHF
TRBJ2-7 NA TRBV5-5 TRBD1 TGTGCCAGCAGCTTCGACAGGGACTACGAGCAGTACTTC CASSFDRDYEQYF
TRBJ2-7 NA TRBV7-2 TRBD2 TGTGCCAGCAGCACTGTAGCGGGCAGGGTCTACGAGCAGTACTTC CASSTVAGRVYEQYF
TRBJ1-2 NA TRBV18 NA TGTGCCAGCTCACCGGTCGAGACAGGTCGTCTCTATGGCTACACCTTC CASSPVETGRLYGYTF
TRBJ2-7 NA TRBV7-9 TRBD2 TGTGCCAGCACCCCTCCGGGAGGGGATCCCTACGAGCAGTACTTC CASTPPGGDPYEQYF
TRBJ1-2 NA TRBV18 NA TGTGCCAGCTCACCACGATCCCAGGACTATGGCTACACCTTC CASSPRSQDYGYTF
TRBJ2-7 few TRBV6-6 TRBD1 TGTGCCAGCAGTACTCAGACAGGGAGCTCCTACGAGCAGTACTTC CASSTQTGSSYEQYF
TRBJ2-7 NA TRBV5-1 NA TGCGCCAGCAGCTTGGTCGGGCCCCCTGAGCAGTACTTC CASSLVGPPEQYF